This T cell receptor (beta chain) was obtained from a study of glioma-infiltrating T cells. Amplification of TCR alpha and beta CDR3 regions from RNA used iRepertoire nested multiplex PCR. For one-step reverse transcription and amplification, roughly 100-400 ng of tissue mRNA or PBMC total RNA was used. TCRdb recomputed calls from the multiplex PCR reads with MiXCR, one row per CDR3 protein. The sample holds about 180,000 distinct CDR3 sequences, approximately 40% seen once. The length of the CDR3 is 15 residues. CDR1 DFQATT and CDR2 SNEGSKA come from the germline V gene (reference sequence). The V and J ends lost 5 bases and 4 bases respectively, with 20 bases between them. This clonotype was counted between two and nine times. Its target is not known. Regarding the study as a whole: Gliomas, especially low-grade, showed above-expected tissue-blood divergence; non-neoplastic patients showed below.

The chain links TRBV20-1 to TRBJ2-5; D is perhaps TRBD2 (6 bases). This receptor was obtained from a human donor with low-grade glioma or glioblastoma, undergoing nonglioma brain surgery, or in good health (not recorded which). Sequencing was done on a sample of glioma tissue, nonneoplastic brain tissue, or PBMCs (not recorded which). The CDR3 region has the DNA TGCAGTGCTGGAGGTATAACGGGAGTAAGAGAGACCCAGTACTTC. It translates to CSAGGITGVRETQYF.